The next 17 T cell receptor beta chains were all read from a single sample in a study of blood T cell repertoires in COVID-19. The table came from immunoSEQ multiplex PCR; TCRdb's copy has only in-frame clones and leaves some out. The table shows approximately 110,000 clones, with approximately 86% occurring only once. Sequenced input: peripheral blood. These receptors were collected from a man aged 40-49 years with acute or convalescent COVID-19.

This clone was recorded only once. The rearrangement uses TRBV5-6 and TRBJ2-7; possibly TRBD2 for D (6 bases). Per the germline V gene, CDR1 is SGHDT and CDR2 is YYEEEE. The CDR3 consists of 16 residues. Trimming cost V 2 bases and J 3 bases, with 18 bases left between them. The CDR3 is CASSFGISGLYYEQYF. The CDR3 coding sequence is TGTGCCAGCAGCTTTGGAATTAGCGGATTATACTACGAGCAGTACTTC.

V and J are TRBV10-3 and TRBJ2-5; possible D gene TRBD1, 6 bases. This CDR3 has 15 amino acids. Trimming left V 2 bases short and J 1 base short, with 11 bases between. Germline V CDR1 and CDR2: ENHRY, SYGVKD. CDR3 sequence: CAISEPGTSQETQYF. CDR3 DNA: TGTGCCATCAGTGAGCCGGGGACAAGCCAAGAGACCCAGTACTTC.

This clone was seen a few times. This chain joins TRBV5-1 and TRBJ1-1, with 11 nucleotides matching TRBD1. Germline lookup yields CDR1 SGHRS and CDR2 YFSETQ. The CDR3 runs to 16 residues. The junction had 5 bases not matched to a gene; V was cut back by 3 bases and J by 1 base. For the CDR3, the DNA is TGCGCCAGCAGCTGGTGGGACAGGGGGTGGAACACTGAAGCTTTCTTT. Residues: CASSWWDRGWNTEAFF.

DNA of the CDR3: TGTGCCAGCTCACCCAGACAGGCTAGCAATCAGCCCCAGCATTTT. Translated, it gives CASSPRQASNQPQHF. V usage is TRBV18 and J usage is TRBJ1-5, with D possibly matching TRBD1 (6 bases). Germline CDR1 KGHSH, CDR2 LQKENI. The CDR3 is 15 residues long. V was pared by 3 bases and J by 0 bases, with 9 bases between.

The chain uses TRBV6-5 and TRBJ2-3; TRBD2 aligns across 8 bases. The ends lost 7 bases at V and 5 bases at J; junction bases unmatched: 11. This CDR3 has 15 residues. Germline V gene sequence: CDR1 MNHEY, CDR2 SVGAGI. The CDR3 coding sequence is TGTGCCAGCAAAACGTGGCGGGAGGTGGGAGATACGCAGTATTTT. Protein product: CASKTWREVGDTQYF.

The J gene is TRBJ1-1, the V gene TRBV5-1, with D possibly matching TRBD1 (5 bases). Germline-derived CDR1 and CDR2 are SGHRS and YFSETQ. Trimming took 4 bases from V and 6 from J, leaving 13 bases between them. This CDR3 region has 13 residues. CDR3 in amino acids: CASSKGVFAEAFF. Written as DNA, the CDR3 is TGCGCCAGCAGCAAAGGGGTTTTCGCTGAAGCTTTCTTT.

This clone was seen only a few times. J is TRBJ1-5 and V is TRBV27; possible D gene TRBD1, 5 bases. V was pared by 2 bases and J by 0 bases, with 11 bases between. Germline CDR1 is MNHEY and CDR2 is SMNVEV (reference sequence). CDR3 length equals 16 residues. CDR3 nucleotide sequence: TGTGCCAGCAGTTTAGGGGCAGGATATAGCAATCAGCCCCAGCATTTT. This codes for CASSLGAGYSNQPQHF.

The chain couples TRBV7-8 to TRBJ1-2; D gene uncertain. The CDR3 covers 15 residues. The V gene lost 5 bases and the J gene lost 1 base, with 14 bases spanning the gap. Germline CDR1 SGHVS, CDR2 FQNEAQ. The CDR3 reads CASSLSGLGNYGYTF. CDR3 sequence (DNA): TGTGCCAGCAGCCTCAGTGGGCTCGGTAACTATGGCTACACCTTC. The variable domain in full, with the rest retrieved from reference TRBV7-8 and TRBJ1-2, is GAGVSQSPRYKVAKRGQDVALRCDPISGHVSLFWYQQALGQGPEFLTYFQNEAQLDKSGLPSDRFFAERPEGSVSTLKIQRTQQEDSAVYLCASSLSGLGNYGYTFGSGTRLTVV.

CDR3 DNA sequence: TGTGCCAGCAGTTCGGGACAGCAAAGCTCCTACGAGCAGTACTTC. Amino acid sequence: CASSSGQQSSYEQYF. The genes are TRBV6-5 and TRBJ2-7; 7 bases fit TRBD1. V shed 4 bases and J 0 bases; nucleotides not matched to a gene: 6. The CDR3 has 15 residues. Germline V gene lookup returns CDR1 MNHEY and CDR2 SVGAGI.

The gene calls are TRBV9 and TRBJ1-3; 7 nucleotides agree with TRBD1. CDR3 size: 15 residues. Trimming at V came to 3 bases and at J to 0 bases, leaving 3 bases not matched to a gene. Germline lookup yields CDR1 SGDLS and CDR2 YYNGEE. CDR3 in amino acids: CASSGQGNSGNTIYF. Here the CDR3 DNA reads TGTGCCAGCAGCGGACAGGGAAACTCTGGAAACACCATATATTTT.

This chain uses TRBV3-1 (or the pseudogene TRBV3-2) with TRBJ2-7, with 10 nucleotides matching TRBD1. CDR3 length: 16 amino acids. After removal of 3 bases from V and 3 bases from J, the junction contained 8 bases not matched to a gene. Per germline, CDR1 LGHDT and CDR2 YNNKEL (reference sequence). Here the CDR3 DNA reads TGTGCCAGCAGCCAGGGACAGGGGATCGGGGTCTACGAGCAGTACTTC. Protein: CASSQGQGIGVYEQYF.

V gene TRBV27 combines with J gene TRBJ2-1, with D perhaps TRBD2 (6 bases). V was trimmed by 3 bases and J by 6 bases, leaving 24 bases between them. In germline, CDR1 is MNHEY, CDR2 SMNVEV (reference sequence). The CDR3 is 18 residues long. CDR3: CASSFSPFSGKWGNEQFF. Written as DNA, the CDR3 is TGTGCCAGCAGTTTTAGTCCGTTTAGCGGCAAATGGGGCAATGAGCAGTTCTTC.

The chain employs TRBV5-4 and TRBJ1-2; D uncertain. In germline, CDR1 is SGHNT, CDR2 YYREEE (reference sequence). The CDR3 covers 14 residues. V was cut by 0 bases and J by 8 bases, with 14 bases left in between. The CDR3 spells CASSLEHGLVGYTF. In DNA form, the CDR3 reads TGTGCCAGCAGCTTGGAACACGGACTGGTGGGCTACACCTTC.

This clone was seen once. This chain joins TRBV5-5 and TRBJ2-5; tentatively, D is TRBD1 (5 bases). CDR1 and CDR2 from the germline V gene are SGHKS and YYEKEE (reference sequence). Trimming stripped 4 bases from V and 3 bases from J, with 13 bases between. The CDR3 runs to 14 residues. The DNA of the CDR3 is TGTGCCAGCAGCCAACAGGATCTAAAAGAGACCCAGTACTTC. It codes for CASSQQDLKETQYF.

The J gene is TRBJ1-2, the V gene TRBV5-1; D is perhaps TRBD1 (6 bases). The CDR3 spans 15 residues. Germline CDR1 reads SGHRS; CDR2 reads YFSETQ. Trimming shortened V by 0 bases and J by 5 bases, and 14 bases separated the two germline ends. The CDR3: CASSLVGDIGYGYTF. The DNA of the CDR3 is TGCGCCAGCAGCTTGGTAGGGGACATCGGGTATGGCTACACCTTC.

V usage is TRBV27 and J usage is TRBJ2-6; TRBD1 might be the D (5 bases). V lost 4 bases and J lost 0, with 10 bases in between. CDR3 length: 16 amino acids. From germline, CDR1 is MNHEY and CDR2 SMNVEV (reference sequence). CDR3 loop: CASSWQGNSGANVLTF. CDR3 DNA sequence: TGTGCCAGCAGTTGGCAGGGAAACTCTGGGGCCAACGTCCTGACTTTC.

The rearrangement joins TRBV7-9 to TRBJ1-6; TRBD1 might be the D (5 bases). The germline V and J ends were trimmed by 2 bases and 0 bases, with 17 bases remaining between them. The CDR3 sequence is 19 residues long. Germline assignment: CDR1 SEHNR and CDR2 FQNEAQ (reference sequence). CDR3 nucleotides: TGTGCCAGCAGCTTAAGCGGGGGGGACCAGCTCTCCTATAATTCACCCCTCCACTTT. Its protein is CASSLSGGDQLSYNSPLHF.